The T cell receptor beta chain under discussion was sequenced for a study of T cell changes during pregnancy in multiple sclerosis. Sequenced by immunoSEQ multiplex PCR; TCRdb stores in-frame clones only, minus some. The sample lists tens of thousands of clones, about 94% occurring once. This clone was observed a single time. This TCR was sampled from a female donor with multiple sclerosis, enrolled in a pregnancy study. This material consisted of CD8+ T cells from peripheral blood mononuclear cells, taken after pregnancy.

This CDR3 reads CASSLVTGDGYTF. The CDR3 region has the DNA TGTGCCAGCAGCTTAGTGACAGGGGATGGCTACACCTTC. V usage is TRBV13 and J usage is TRBJ1-2; the match to TRBD1 covers 8 bases. After removal of 1 base from V and 6 bases from J, the junction contained 1 base not matched to a gene. The CDR3 spans 13 residues. CDR1 and CDR2 from the germline V gene are PRHDT and FYEKMQ (reference sequence).